This entry features one TCR beta chain sequence. Its antigen remains unidentified. This sample stems from a study of cytomegalovirus exposure and HLA in healthy donors. Study-wide context: The study's early data release held some 85 million unique TCRs from HLA-typed donors.

The CDR3 runs 15 residues. Germline V CDR1 and CDR2: SEHNR, FQNEAQ (reference sequence). Trimming left V 5 bases short and J 4 bases short, with 17 bases between. It was with 60 Vbeta and 13 Jbeta primers that the PCR ran. Here immunoSEQ multiplex PCR was the method, and the copy in TCRdb shows in-frame clones only, minus some. The sample lists over 100,000 clones, roughly 80% occurring once. Study outcomes and limitations: A prior analysis recorded that most TCR beta V segments were productive about 90% or about 30% of the time. Accurate prediction of most subjects' HLA-A and HLA-B alleles from TCR beta sequences was reported.

This chain uses TRBV7-9 with TRBJ2-5; D is unresolved. The clonotype was recovered from a man aged 25-45 years in good health and CMV-seropositive. Sequenced: PBMCs. CDR3 amino acids: CASSPNLGLAETQYF. The CDR3 DNA reads TGTGCCAGCAGCCCCAACCTCGGTCTTGCAGAGACCCAGTACTTC.